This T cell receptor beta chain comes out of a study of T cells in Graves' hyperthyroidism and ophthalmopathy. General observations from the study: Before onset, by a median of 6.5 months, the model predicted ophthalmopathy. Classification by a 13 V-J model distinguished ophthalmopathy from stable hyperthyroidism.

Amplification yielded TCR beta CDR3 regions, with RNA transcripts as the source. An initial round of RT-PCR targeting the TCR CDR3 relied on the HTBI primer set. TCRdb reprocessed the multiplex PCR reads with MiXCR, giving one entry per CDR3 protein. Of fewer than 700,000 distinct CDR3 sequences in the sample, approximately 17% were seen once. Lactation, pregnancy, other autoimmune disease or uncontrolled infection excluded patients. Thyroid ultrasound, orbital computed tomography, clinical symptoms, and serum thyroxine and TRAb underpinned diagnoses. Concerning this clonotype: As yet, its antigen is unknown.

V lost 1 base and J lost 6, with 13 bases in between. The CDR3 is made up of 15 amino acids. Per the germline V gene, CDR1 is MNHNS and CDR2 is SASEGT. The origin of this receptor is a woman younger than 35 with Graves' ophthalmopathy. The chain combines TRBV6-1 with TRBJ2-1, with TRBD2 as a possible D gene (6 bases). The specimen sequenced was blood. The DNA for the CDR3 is TGTGCCAGCAGTGAAGAGGCGGAGGGATCCAATGAGCAGTTCTTC. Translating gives CASSEEAEGSNEQFF.